The source of this TCR beta chain is a study of T cells in Graves' hyperthyroidism and ophthalmopathy. This clonotype was detected many times. Its antigen is currently unknown. V lost 2 bases and J 0 bases, leaving 10 bases between the germline ends. The CDR3 totals 15 residues. CDR1 is SGHAT and CDR2 is FQNNGV in the germline V gene. Notes on the study in general: Most thyroid clonotypes with frequency above 0.001 were detected in blood. The model's output predicted ophthalmopathy at a median of about 5.9 months prior to onset. Ophthalmopathy and stable hyperthyroidism were separated by a 13 V-J model.

Using RNA transcripts as the source, TCR beta CDR3 regions were amplified. When the TCR CDR3 underwent first-round RT-PCR, the HTBI primer set was used. From the multiplex PCR reads, TCRdb called clonotypes with MiXCR, one entry per CDR3 protein. The top ten clones hold about 7% of a sample with around 600,000 distinct CDR3 sequences, 12% to 15% of them seen once. The sequenced sample was blood. V and J are TRBV11-2 and TRBJ1-2; D is undetermined. The TCR originated in a woman under 30 with Graves' ophthalmopathy. Written as DNA, the CDR3 is TGTGCCAGCAGCTTATTAACCCTCTCTAACTATGGCTACACCTTC. This gives the protein CASSLLTLSNYGYTF.